Below, 7 T cell receptor beta chains from the same sample are listed, as sequenced in a study of blood T cell repertoires in COVID-19. TCRdb's table, derived via immunoSEQ multiplex PCR, lists solely in-frame clones and lacks some. The data contain around 110,000 clones, around nine tenths of them singletons. Sequencing was performed on peripheral blood. Receptors originate from a human donor with active COVID-19. The donor label of this sample is uncertain.

The chain carries TRBV4-2 and TRBJ2-1, with D possibly being TRBD2 (7 bases). CDR1 LGHNA and CDR2 YNFKEQ come from the germline V gene. This CDR3 comprises 17 residues. Trimming pared 0 bases from V and 1 base from J, leaving 13 bases between. CDR3 nucleotides: TGTGCCAGCAGCCAAGATGAGGCGGGGGCGTCCTACAATGAGCAGTTCTTC. It translates to CASSQDEAGASYNEQFF.

V is TRBV28 and J is TRBJ1-5, with 9 positions matching TRBD1. The V gene end was trimmed by 7 bases and the J gene end by 5 bases; junction bases not matched to a gene: 9. Germline V gives CDR1 MDHEN, CDR2 SYDVKM. This CDR3 has 15 amino acids. Here the CDR3 DNA reads TGTGCCAGCACACTATCCGGGACAGGGCATCAGCCCCAGCATTTT. Protein sequence: CASTLSGTGHQPQHF.

The chain couples TRBV21-1 to TRBJ1-5; the tabulated D call, TRBD1, remains unverified against the DNA. TRBV21-1 is given as a pseudogene. The CDR3 contains 12 residues. CDR3 protein: CATADRNQPQHF. CDR3 nucleotide sequence: TGTGCCACTGCGGACAGGAATCAGCCCCAGCATTTT.

This clone appeared a few times. The rearrangement uses TRBV19 and TRBJ1-5; tentatively, D is TRBD1 (5 bases). This CDR3 has 14 residues. Germline V gene lookup returns CDR1 LNHDA and CDR2 SQIVND (reference sequence). Trimming pared 3 bases from V and 4 bases from J, leaving 10 bases between. CDR3 loop: CASSIQGPNQPQHF. The CDR3 coding sequence is TGTGCCAGTAGTATCCAGGGCCCTAATCAGCCCCAGCATTTT.

The genes are TRBV28 and TRBJ2-5; TRBD1 is a possible D gene (5 bases). CDR3 length: 13 residues. V lost 5 bases and J lost 2, with 9 bases in between. The germline gives CDR1 MDHEN, CDR2 SYDVKM. The CDR3 nucleotides are TGTGCCAGCAGTCTCGACAGTCAAGAGACCCAGTACTTC. Translation: CASSLDSQETQYF.

The chain recombines TRBV27 with TRBJ2-5; 8 nucleotides match TRBD1. The V and J ends lost 2 bases and 5 bases, in that order; junction bases with no gene match: 7. The CDR3 consists of 15 residues. Germline V CDR1 and CDR2: MNHEY, SMNVEV (reference sequence). CDR3 coding DNA: TGTGCCAGCAGTTTAAGGCAGGGGGCTCTGGAGACCCAGTACTTC. Translated, it gives CASSLRQGALETQYF.

The CDR3 is CASSPGTSGNTEAFF. The CDR3 DNA is TGTGCCAGCAGCCCCGGGACTTCAGGGAACACTGAAGCTTTCTTT. The rearrangement joins TRBV28 to TRBJ1-1; D possibly corresponds to TRBD1 (5 bases). Between the trimmed V and J ends, which lost 6 bases and 1 base, there was a span of 15 bases. This CDR3 spans 15 amino acids. Germline CDR1 and CDR2: MDHEN and SYDVKM.